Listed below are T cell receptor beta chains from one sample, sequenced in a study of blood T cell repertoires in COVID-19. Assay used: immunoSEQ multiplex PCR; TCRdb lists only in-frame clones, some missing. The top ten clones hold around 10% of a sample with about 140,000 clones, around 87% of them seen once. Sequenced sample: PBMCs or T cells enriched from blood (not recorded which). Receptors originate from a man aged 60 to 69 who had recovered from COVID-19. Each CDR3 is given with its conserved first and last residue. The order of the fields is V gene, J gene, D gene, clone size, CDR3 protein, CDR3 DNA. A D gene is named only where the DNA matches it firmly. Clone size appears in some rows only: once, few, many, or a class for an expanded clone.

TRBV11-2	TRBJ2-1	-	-	CASSLSVNEQFF	TGTGCCAGCAGCCTTTCGGTGAATGAGCAGTTCTTC
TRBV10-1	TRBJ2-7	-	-	CASRGRSSYEQYF	TGCGCCAGCAGGGGGCGGAGCTCCTACGAGCAGTACTTC
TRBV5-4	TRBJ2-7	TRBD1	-	CASSLRQGEHEQYF	TGTGCCAGCAGCTTGAGACAGGGCGAGCACGAGCAGTACTTC
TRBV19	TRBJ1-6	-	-	CASSIPAGGVSSNSPLHF	TGTGCCAGTAGTATTCCGGCGGGCGGCGTCTCTAGTAATTCACCCCTCCACTTT
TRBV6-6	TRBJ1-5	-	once	CASSYYSNQPQHF	TGTGCCAGCAGTTATTATAGCAATCAGCCCCAGCATTTT
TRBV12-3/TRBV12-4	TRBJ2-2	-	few	CASTGLTGELFF	TGTGCCAGCACCGGGTTAACCGGGGAGCTGTTTTTT
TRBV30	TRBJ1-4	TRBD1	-	CAWRHRDRVVEKLFF	TGTGCCTGGAGACACCGGGACAGGGTGGTTGAAAAACTGTTTTTT
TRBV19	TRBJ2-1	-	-	CASSILNNEQFF	TGTGCCAGTAGTATACTAAACAATGAGCAGTTCTTC
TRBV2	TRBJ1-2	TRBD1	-	CASRSGTGVLGYTF	TGTGCCAGCAGGTCCGGGACAGGGGTACTAGGCTACACCTTC
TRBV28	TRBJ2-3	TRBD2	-	CASSSTSGRAGAQYF	TGTGCCAGCAGTTCGACTAGCGGGAGGGCCGGGGCGCAGTATTTT
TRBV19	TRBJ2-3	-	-	CASSMGADPKADTQYF	TGTGCCAGTAGTATGGGGGCGGACCCTAAGGCGGATACGCAGTATTTT
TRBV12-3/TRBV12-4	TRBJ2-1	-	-	CASSSPGEKQFF	TGTGCCAGCAGTTCCCCGGGGGAGAAGCAGTTCTTC
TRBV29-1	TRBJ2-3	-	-	CSVNKKGVTDTQYF	TGCAGCGTCAATAAGAAGGGGGTGACAGATACGCAGTATTTT
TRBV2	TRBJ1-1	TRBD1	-	CASSGQGRNTEAFF	TGTGCCAGCAGTGGACAGGGGAGGAACACTGAAGCTTTCTTT
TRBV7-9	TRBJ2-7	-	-	CASSSIYEQYF	TGTGCCAGCAGCTCTATCTACGAGCAGTACTTC
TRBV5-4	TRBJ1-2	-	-	CASSLVTDYGYTF	TGTGCCAGCAGCTTGGTTACAGATTATGGCTACACCTTC
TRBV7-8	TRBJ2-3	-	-	CASSPLSSTDTQYF	TGTGCCAGCAGCCCCCTGTCGAGCACAGATACGCAGTATTTT
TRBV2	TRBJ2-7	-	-	CASAAGAVLPYEQYF	TGTGCCAGCGCGGCTGGGGCAGTCCTACCCTACGAGCAGTACTTC
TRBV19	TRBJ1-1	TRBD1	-	CASSKGQGARNTEAFF	TGTGCCAGTAGTAAGGGACAGGGGGCCAGGAACACTGAAGCTTTCTTT
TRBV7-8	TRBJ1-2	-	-	CASSSGGGGYTF	TGTGCCAGCAGCTCTGGCGGCGGGGGCTACACCTTC
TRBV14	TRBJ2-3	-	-	CASSRSLASDTQYF	TGTGCCAGCAGCCGGTCTCTAGCGTCAGATACGCAGTATTTT
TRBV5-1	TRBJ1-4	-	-	CASSLAGEAGPEKLFF	TGCGCCAGCAGCTTGGCCGGCGAGGCTGGTCCGGAAAAACTGTTTTTT
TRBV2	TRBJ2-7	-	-	CASSLSEQYF	TGTGCCAGCAGTCTCTCCGAGCAGTACTTC
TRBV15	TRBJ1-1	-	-	CATSREAGQEAFF	TGTGCCACCAGCAGAGAGGCTGGGCAGGAAGCTTTCTTT
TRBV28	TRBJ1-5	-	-	CATKKGNRDQPQHF	TGTGCCACCAAGAAGGGGAATCGGGATCAGCCCCAGCATTTT
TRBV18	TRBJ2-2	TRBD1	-	CASSPTYGQGGTGELFF	TGTGCCAGCTCACCAACGTATGGACAGGGAGGAACCGGGGAGCTGTTTTTT
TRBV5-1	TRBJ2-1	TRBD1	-	CASSLTQGGSYNEQFF	TGCGCCAGCAGCTTAACACAGGGGGGCTCCTACAATGAGCAGTTCTTC
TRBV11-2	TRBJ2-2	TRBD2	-	CASGRGISPGELFF	TGTGCCAGCGGGAGGGGAATATCCCCGGGGGAGCTGTTTTTT
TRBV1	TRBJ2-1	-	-	CTSSPPGLHYNEQFF	TGCACCAGCAGCCCACCAGGGCTCCACTACAATGAGCAGTTCTTC
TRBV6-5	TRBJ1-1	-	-	CASSYSNSAGVAFF	TGTGCCAGCAGTTACTCGAACTCGGCAGGGGTGGCTTTCTTT
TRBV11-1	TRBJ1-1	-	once	CASSGQLNTEAFF	TGTGCCAGCAGCGGACAGCTGAACACTGAAGCTTTCTTT
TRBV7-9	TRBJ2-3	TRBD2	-	CASSFGAGVTDTQYF	TGTGCCAGCAGCTTCGGAGCGGGAGTCACAGATACGCAGTATTTT
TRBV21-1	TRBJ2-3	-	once	CASSKRRGGSTDTQYF	TGTGCCAGCAGCAAAAGGAGGGGGGGGAGCACAGATACGCAGTATTTT
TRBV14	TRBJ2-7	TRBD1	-	CASSQDLSGTAKSYEQYF	TGTGCCAGCAGCCAAGATCTCTCCGGGACAGCGAAATCCTACGAGCAGTACTTC
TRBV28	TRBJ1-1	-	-	CASTPLDRNTEAFF	TGTGCGTCTACCCCTCTGGACAGGAACACTGAAGCTTTCTTT
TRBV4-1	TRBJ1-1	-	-	CASSPTGVNTEAFF	TGCGCCAGCAGCCCTACCGGGGTGAACACTGAAGCTTTCTTT
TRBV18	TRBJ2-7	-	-	CASSPPSADTYEQYF	TGTGCCAGCTCACCACCGAGCGCCGATACCTACGAGCAGTACTTC
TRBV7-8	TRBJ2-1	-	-	CASSPRLANNEQFF	TGTGCCAGCAGCCCTCGACTTGCAAATAATGAGCAGTTCTTC
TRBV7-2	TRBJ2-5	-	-	CASSPNQETQYF	TGTGCCAGCAGCCCCAACCAAGAGACCCAGTACTTC
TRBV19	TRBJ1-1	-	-	CASSIVGGREAFF	TGTGCCAGTAGTATAGTGGGGGGTCGTGAAGCTTTCTTT
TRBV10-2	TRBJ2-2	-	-	CASTIADGELFF	TGCGCCAGCACTATAGCGGACGGGGAGCTGTTTTTT
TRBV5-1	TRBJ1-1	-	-	CASSGGSNTEAFF	TGCGCCAGCAGCGGCGGATCGAACACTGAAGCTTTCTTT
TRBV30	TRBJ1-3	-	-	CAWDRGGTPGNTIYF	TGTGCCTGGGACCGGGGGGGGACCCCTGGAAACACCATATATTTT
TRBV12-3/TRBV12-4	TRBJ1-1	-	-	CASSWTVEAFF	TGTGCCAGCAGTTGGACAGTGGAAGCTTTCTTT
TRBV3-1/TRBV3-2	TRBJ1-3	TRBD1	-	CASSQVVAGGNASGNTIYF	TGTGCCAGCAGCCAAGTAGTGGCAGGGGGTAATGCCTCTGGAAACACCATATATTTT
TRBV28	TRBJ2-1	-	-	CASSFSVHEQFF	TGTGCCAGCAGTTTTAGCGTCCATGAGCAGTTCTTC
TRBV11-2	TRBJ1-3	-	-	CASSFGGGNTIYF	TGTGCCAGCAGCTTTGGGGGGGGAAACACCATATATTTT
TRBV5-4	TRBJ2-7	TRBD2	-	CASSNGLAGYEQYF	TGTGCCAGCAGCAATGGACTAGCGGGCTACGAGCAGTACTTC
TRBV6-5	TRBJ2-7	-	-	CATLLTYEQYF	TGTGCCACACTTCTGACCTACGAGCAGTACTTC
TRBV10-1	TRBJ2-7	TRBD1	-	CASSARDRDYEQYF	TGCGCCAGCAGTGCCCGGGACAGGGACTACGAGCAGTACTTC
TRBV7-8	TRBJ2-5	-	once	CASTIGSKETQYF	TGTGCCAGCACCATAGGGAGTAAAGAGACCCAGTACTTC
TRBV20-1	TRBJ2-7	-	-	CSAFRGSEQYF	TGCAGTGCTTTCCGGGGGAGCGAGCAGTACTTC
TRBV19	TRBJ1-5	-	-	CASSIVLFNQPQHF	TGTGCCAGTAGTATCGTTCTTTTCAATCAGCCCCAGCATTTT
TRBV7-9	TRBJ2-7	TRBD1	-	CASSSGQATYEQYF	TGTGCCAGCAGCTCGGGACAGGCCACCTACGAGCAGTACTTC
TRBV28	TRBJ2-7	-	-	CASSSSDSSEQYF	TGTGCCAGCAGTTCCTCGGACTCCTCAGAGCAGTACTTC
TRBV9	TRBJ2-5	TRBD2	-	CASSVGTSGIRGETQYF	TGTGCCAGCAGCGTAGGGACTAGCGGGATTCGGGGAGAGACCCAGTACTTC
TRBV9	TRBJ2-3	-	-	CASSVGEILADTQYF	TGTGCCAGCAGCGTGGGAGAGATTCTTGCAGATACGCAGTATTTT
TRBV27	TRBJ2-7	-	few	CASSLYSRNPYEQYF	TGTGCCAGCAGTTTATACAGCCGAAACCCCTACGAGCAGTACTTC
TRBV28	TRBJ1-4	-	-	CASSLGGAGNEKLFF	TGTGCCAGCAGTTTGGGAGGGGCCGGAAATGAAAAACTGTTTTTT
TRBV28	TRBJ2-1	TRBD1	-	CASSFTGGYNEQFF	TGTGCCAGCAGTTTTACAGGGGGCTACAATGAGCAGTTCTTC